The clone carrying this T cell receptor beta chain occurred many times. The data originate from a study of patients and donors after allogeneic stem cell transplantation. The CDR3 has 18 residues. Trimming at V came to 3 bases and at J to 3 bases, leaving 12 bases not matched to a gene. TCRdb redid the calling of the RT-PCR reads with MiXCR, one entry per CDR3 protein. The table has over 400,000 distinct CDR3 sequences, 16% seen once; the top ten hold less than 8%. The rearrangement uses TRBV12-3 or TRBV12-4 and TRBJ2-1; 9 bases are shared with TRBD1. Material: blood, either unsorted or a sorted T cell fraction (not recorded which). The clonotype was recovered from a human donor who was either an allogeneic HSCT recipient or a stem cell or donor lymphocyte infusion donor (not recorded which). It is not recorded whose cells these are; they may come from a transplant donor. The CDR3 DNA is TGTGCCAGCAGTTTTGGCAAAGGGGACAGGGCGGGCTACAATGAGCAGTTCTTC. Translating gives CASSFGKGDRAGYNEQFF.